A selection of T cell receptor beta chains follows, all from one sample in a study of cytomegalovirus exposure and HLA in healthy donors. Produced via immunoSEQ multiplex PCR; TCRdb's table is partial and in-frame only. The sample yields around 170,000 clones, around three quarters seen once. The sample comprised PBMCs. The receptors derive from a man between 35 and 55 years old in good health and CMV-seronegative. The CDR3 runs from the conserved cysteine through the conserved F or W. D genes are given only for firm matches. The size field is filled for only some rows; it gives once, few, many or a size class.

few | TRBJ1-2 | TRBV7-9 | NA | TGTGCCAGCAGCCCCGGGGACTATGGCTACACCTTC | CASSPGDYGYTF
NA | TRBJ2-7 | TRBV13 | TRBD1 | TGTGCCAGCAGCTTAGGGACAGGGGAAGACGAGCAGTACTTC | CASSLGTGEDEQYF
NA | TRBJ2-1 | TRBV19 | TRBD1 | TGTGCCAGTAGTGGGGACAGCACCTACAATGAGCAGTTCTTC | CASSGDSTYNEQFF
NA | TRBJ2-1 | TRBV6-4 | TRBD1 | TGTGCCAGCAGTGAATCAGGGACAGGGGGAAATGAGCAGTTCTTC | CASSESGTGGNEQFF
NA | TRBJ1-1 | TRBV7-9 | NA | TGTGCCAGCAGCGCGGGGTCCCTGAACACTGAAGCTTTCTTT | CASSAGSLNTEAFF
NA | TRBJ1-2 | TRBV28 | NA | TGTGCCAGCAGTTCGACGGGACGCGGGAGTGGCTACACCTTC | CASSSTGRGSGYTF
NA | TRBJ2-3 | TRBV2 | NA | TGTGCCAGCAGTGGCCAGGGTACAGATACGCAGTATTTT | CASSGQGTDTQYF
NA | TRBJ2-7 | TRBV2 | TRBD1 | TGTGCCAGCAGTGAAGTTTTGGTGGGACAGGGCCTGTTACTCGAGCAGTACTTC | CASSEVLVGQGLLLEQYF
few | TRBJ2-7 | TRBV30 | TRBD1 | TGTGCCTGGAGTGGCCTAGGGACAGGGGGATACGAGCAGTACTTC | CAWSGLGTGGYEQYF
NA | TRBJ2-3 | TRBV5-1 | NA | TGCGCCAGCAGTCAGGGACACGGCACAGATACGCAGTATTTT | CASSQGHGTDTQYF
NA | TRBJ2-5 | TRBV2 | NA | TGTGCCAGCAGTGACCGCCAGGCAGGGCTACAAGAGACCCAGTACTTC | CASSDRQAGLQETQYF
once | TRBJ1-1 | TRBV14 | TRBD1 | TGTGCCAGCAGCCAACAACTAGGGGGGACAGTCTTCACTGAAGCTTTCTTT | CASSQQLGGTVFTEAFF